This passage covers 20 T cell receptor beta chains from one sample sequenced in a study of T cells in Graves' hyperthyroidism and ophthalmopathy. The TCR beta CDR3 regions underwent amplification using RNA transcripts as the source. Primed by the HTBI set, a first-round RT-PCR was run on the TCR CDR3. TCRdb ran MiXCR on the multiplex PCR reads and lists one entry per CDR3 protein. Of around 690,000 distinct CDR3 sequences in the sample, roughly 17% were seen once. What was sequenced was blood. These receptor sequences come from a man aged 50 to 60 with Graves' hyperthyroidism.

This clonotype was seen at least ten times. CDR3 bases: TGTGCCACCAGTGACAGGGAGGGACGAGACCAAGAGACCCAGTACTTC. Translated: CATSDREGRDQETQYF. The rearrangement uses TRBV24-1 and TRBJ2-5, with 7 nucleotides matching TRBD2. Germline values: CDR1 KGHDR, CDR2 SFDVKD. V lost 4 bases and J lost 0; bases outside the gene matches: 7. This CDR3 is built from 16 residues.

This clonotype was observed a few times. The chain has TRBV7-3 and TRBJ2-2; 9 bases align to TRBD2. Germline-derived CDR1 and CDR2 are SGHTA and FQGTGA. J gave up 7 bases and V 5 bases, and 2 bases lay outside the gene matches. This CDR3 is 13 amino acids long. This CDR3 is CASSRTSVGELFF. CDR3 in DNA: TGTGCCAGCAGCCGGACTAGCGTCGGGGAGCTGTTTTTT. The variable domain in full, with the rest retrieved from reference TRBV7-3 and TRBJ2-2, is GAGVSQTPSNKVTEKGKYVELRCDPISGHTALYWYRQSLGQGPEFLIYFQGTGAADDSGLPNDRFFAVRPEGSVSTLKIQRTERGDSAVYLCASSRTSVGELFFGEGSRLTVL.

The chain combines TRBV19 with TRBJ2-5; TRBD1 matches 12 bases. Germline V gene lookup returns CDR1 LNHDA and CDR2 SQIVND (reference sequence). V was pared by 5 bases and J by 0 bases, with 13 bases of the junction left unmatched. The CDR3 is made up of 19 amino acids. CDR3 protein: CASSSRDRGRHSHQETQYF. In DNA, the CDR3 is TGTGCCAGTAGTTCCCGGGACAGGGGGCGGCATAGCCACCAAGAGACCCAGTACTTC.

The chain is built from TRBV30 and TRBJ2-5; D unresolved. V shed 0 bases and J shed 4 bases, with 6 bases lying between them. CDR1 is GTSNPN, CDR2 SVGIG, per germline (reference sequence). The CDR3 runs 12 residues. CDR3 loop: CAWSVPPETQYF. The CDR3 DNA sequence: TGTGCCTGGAGTGTACCCCCAGAGACCCAGTACTTC.

This clonotype was observed a handful of times. This chain connects TRBV11-2 to TRBJ2-4; TRBD2 matches at 13 bases. With V trimmed by 5 bases and J by 8 bases, 9 bases remained unmatched. There are 16 residues in the CDR3. CDR1 and CDR2 from the germline V gene are SGHAT and FQNNGV. This chain's CDR3 is CASSRTSGRGGDIQYF. The CDR3 nucleotides read TGTGCCAGCAGCCGAACTAGCGGGAGGGGGGGGGACATTCAGTACTTC.

This clonotype was seen a handful of times. The V gene is TRBV6-1, the J gene TRBJ2-1; the D gene is possibly TRBD2 (6 bases). The CDR3 loop spans 13 amino acids. Between the trimmed V and J ends, which lost 5 bases and 10 bases, there was a span of 15 bases. CDR1 MNHNS and CDR2 SASEGT come from the germline V gene. CDR3 amino acids: CASSYTDGGEQFF. The CDR3 nucleotides read TGTGCCAGCAGTTATACTGACGGAGGGGAGCAGTTCTTC.

This clonotype was observed a handful of times. The chain has TRBV19 and TRBJ2-7; maybe TRBD2 (6 bases). CDR3 length: 14 residues. CDR1 is LNHDA, CDR2 SQIVND, per germline (reference sequence). The V and J ends lost 1 base and 7 bases respectively, with 14 bases between them. CDR3 coding DNA: TGTGCCAGTAGTATAGCGGGAGTCCCGGGTGAGCAGTACTTC. It specifies CASSIAGVPGEQYF.

The rearrangement links TRBV9 to TRBJ2-1; 13 bases align to TRBD2. CDR3 length: 16 amino acids. V lost 2 bases and J lost 9; bases outside the gene matches: 8. Per germline, CDR1 SGDLS and CDR2 YYNGEE. CDR3 loop: CASSVTGTSGNGEQFF. In DNA, the CDR3 is TGTGCCAGCAGCGTTACCGGGACTAGCGGGAACGGTGAGCAGTTCTTC.

This sequence joins TRBV28 and TRBJ2-3; 9 positions agree with TRBD2. V lost 8 bases, J lost 0 bases, and 3 bases stayed unmatched. The CDR3 has 14 amino acids. Germline CDR1 and CDR2: MDHEN and SYDVKM. The CDR3 coding sequence is TGTGCCAGCCTAGCGGGGCGTAGCACAGATACGCAGTATTTT. It encodes CASLAGRSTDTQYF.

About this clonotype itself: This may arise from a read error, as a much more abundant clone is one base away. The V call is TRBV30, the J call TRBJ1-1, with D uncertain. Germline CDR1 reads GTSNPN; CDR2 reads SVGIG (reference sequence). This CDR3 is 14 amino acids long. CDR3 sequence (DNA): TGTGCCTGGAGTGCCGGTCAAGCAAACACTGAAGCTTCCTTT. Translated, it gives CAWSAGQANTEASF.

The sample holds many counts of this clonotype. This CDR3 reads CASSVPTSYEQYF. Written as DNA, the CDR3 is TGTGCCAGCAGTGTGCCTACCTCCTACGAGCAGTACTTC. The chain combines TRBV25-1 with TRBJ2-7; D call uncertain. The CDR3 runs to 13 residues. Germline CDR1 is MGHDK and CDR2 is SYGVNS. Trimming shortened V by 4 bases and J by 0 bases, and 7 bases separated the two germline ends.

This clonotype was detected many times. This sequence joins TRBV7-8 and TRBJ1-1; D possibly corresponds to TRBD1 (6 bases). The length of the CDR3 is 16 residues. The V and J ends lost 4 bases and 0 bases respectively, with 15 bases between them. In germline, CDR1 is SGHVS, CDR2 FQNEAQ. This chain's CDR3 is CASSSRQVTVNTEAFF. As DNA, the CDR3 is TGTGCCAGCAGCTCCAGACAGGTGACGGTGAACACTGAAGCTTTCTTT.

This clonotype was detected only a few times. The chain carries TRBV20-1 and TRBJ1-5, with 7 bases fitting TRBD1. Germline CDR1 reads DFQATT; CDR2 reads SNEGSKA (reference sequence). The length of the CDR3 is 21 residues. J lost 2 bases, V lost 6 bases, and 28 bases had no gene match. The CDR3 sequence: CSASPRDLGGAWGRGNQPQHF. The DNA for the CDR3 is TGCAGTGCCAGTCCACGGGATTTAGGGGGCGCGTGGGGACGGGGCAATCAGCCCCAGCATTTT.

For this clonotype: A much larger clone lies one base from this, so it may be a read error. J is TRBJ2-1 and V is TRBV29-1; possibly TRBD2 for D (5 bases). The CDR3 loop spans 15 amino acids. The V and J ends lost 4 bases and 2 bases respectively, with 15 bases between them. Germline CDR1 is SQVTM and CDR2 is ANQGSEA. This chain's CDR3 is CSVALASPTYNEQFF. In nucleotides, the CDR3 is TGCAGCGTTGCATTGGCTAGCCCTACCTACAATGAGCAGTTCTTC.

This clonotype was detected many times. This sequence joins TRBV7-9 and TRBJ2-5, with D uncertain. CDR1 is SEHNR, CDR2 FQNEAQ, per germline (reference sequence). The CDR3 has 14 amino acids. The V end lost 7 bases, the J end lost 5 bases, and 17 bases lay between the germline ends. In DNA, the CDR3 is TGTGCCAGCACCCCGAGCATGCCTTGGGAGACCCAGTACTTC. As protein: CASTPSMPWETQYF.

This clonotype has a count of ten or more. The V call is TRBV28, the J call TRBJ2-7; 7 bases agree with TRBD1. V was pared by 6 bases and J by 2 bases, with 7 bases of the junction left unmatched. The CDR3 covers 14 residues. Germline CDR1 and CDR2: MDHEN and SYDVKM. In DNA, the CDR3 is TGTGCCAGCAGGTTAACAGGGGCGGCCTACGAGCAGTACTTC. Translated, it gives CASRLTGAAYEQYF.

This clonotype was picked up a small number of times. The chain links TRBV19 to TRBJ2-1, with D perhaps being TRBD1 or TRBD2 (5 bases each). The germline CDR1 and CDR2 sequences are LNHDA and SQIVND (reference sequence). The CDR3 contains 13 residues. The V gene lost 5 bases and the J gene lost 9 bases, with 14 bases spanning the gap. The CDR3 nucleotides read TGTGCCAGTAGTTTTCCGGGACCCGGTGAGCAGTTCTTC. The encoded protein is CASSFPGPGEQFF.

This clonotype was seen repeatedly, ten times or more. This chain links TRBV10-1 with TRBJ2-2; TRBD2 might be the D (5 bases). Trimming left V 3 bases short and J 6 bases short, with 11 bases between. The CDR3 runs 14 residues. The germline gives CDR1 WNHNN, CDR2 SYGVQD (reference sequence). As DNA, the CDR3 is TGCGCCAGCAGTGAAGAGGGTTCGGCCGGGGAGCTGTTTTTT. Translating gives CASSEEGSAGELFF.

This clonotype was detected many times. The chain links TRBV6-2 or TRBV6-3 to TRBJ2-2; 13 bases align to TRBD2. Germline lookup yields CDR1 MNHEY and CDR2 SVGEGT. Trimming took 4 bases from V and 6 from J; bases not matched to a gene: 11. This CDR3 is 18 amino acids long. CDR3 residues: CASSSLRGLAGVPGELFF. The CDR3 nucleotides are TGTGCCAGCAGTTCCCTCCGCGGACTAGCGGGAGTCCCCGGGGAGCTGTTTTTT.

This clonotype has at least ten counts. The chain recombines TRBV12-3 or TRBV12-4 with TRBJ1-5; D perhaps matches TRBD1 (5 bases). V lost 2 bases, J lost 6 bases, and 17 bases lay in between. There are 16 residues in the CDR3. The CDR3 nucleotides read TGTGCCAGCAGTTTAAACTGGGACGGGGGTAGTCAGCCCCAGCATTTT. It specifies CASSLNWDGGSQPQHF.